Listed here are 30 T cell receptor beta chains from one sample, sequenced in a study of blood T cells in healthy people across ages. A second PCR, run for about 7 to 11 cycles, used a sample-barcoded 5' primer plus a J-beta primer mix. TCRdb used MiXCR to reprocess the 5' RACE reads, holding one entry per CDR3 protein. In the table there are approximately 790,000 distinct CDR3 sequences, less than 80% of which are singletons. The sequenced sample was blood. The receptors stem from a man in his thirties or forties in good health.

Details on this clonotype: The junction and the germline gene differ at one end; a read error may be behind it. The rearrangement joins TRBV7-2 to TRBJ2-1; possibly TRBD1 or TRBD2 for D (5 bases each). The DNA end is a closer match to TRBJ2-7, so the J assignment may be wrong. This CDR3 comprises 14 residues. CDR1 and CDR2 from the germline V gene are SGHTA and FQGNSA. CDR3 residues: CASSVAGREREQYF. The DNA of the CDR3 is TGTGCCAGCAGCGTAGCTGGCAGGGAGCGTGAGCAGTACTTC.

In nucleotides, the CDR3 is TGTGCCAGCATTCGTACAGGGGTCGAAGAGACCCAGTACTTC. Translated: CASIRTGVEETQYF. The chain has TRBV12-3 or TRBV12-4 and TRBJ2-5; 7 nucleotides line up with TRBD1. The trim removed 7 bases at V and 3 bases at J, leaving 8 bases unmatched. This CDR3 has 14 residues.

CDR3 sequence: CASSLTLVRGGYTF. CDR3 bases: TGTGCCAGCAGCTTAACCCTGGTACGGGGTGGCTACACCTTC. The chain combines TRBV7-2 with TRBJ1-2; unclear D gene. Per the germline V gene, CDR1 is SGHTA and CDR2 is FQGNSA. The CDR3 extends over 14 amino acids. The V gene lost 2 bases and the J gene lost 7 bases, with 14 bases spanning the gap.

The chain uses TRBV28 and TRBJ2-2; TRBD1 aligns across 8 bases. The germline V gene has CDR1 MDHEN and CDR2 SYDVKM. V trimming: 7 bases; J trimming: 6 bases; junction bases outside the gene matches: 4. The CDR3 has 13 residues. CDR3 in amino acids: CASTQDRAGELFF. CDR3 sequence (DNA): TGTGCCAGCACCCAGGACAGGGCCGGGGAGCTGTTTTTT.

The chain links TRBV20-1 to TRBJ1-2; D is possibly TRBD1 (5 bases). V gave up 7 bases and J gave up 4 bases, with 10 bases separating them. Germline V lookup: CDR1 DFQATT, CDR2 SNEGSKA (reference sequence). The CDR3 contains 11 residues. As DNA, the CDR3 is TGCAGTGTGGGGCAGGCCTATGGCTACACCTTC. Residues: CSVGQAYGYTF.

V is TRBV2 and J is TRBJ2-7; D remains ambiguous. This CDR3 has 14 amino acids. Germline V lookup: CDR1 SNHLY, CDR2 FYNNEI. With 3 bases removed from V and 0 bases from J, the gap between germline ends came to 9 bases. CDR3 sequence: CASSDEWLSYEQYF. In nucleotides, the CDR3 is TGTGCCAGCAGTGATGAGTGGCTCTCCTACGAGCAGTACTTC.

The gene calls are TRBV27 and TRBJ2-5; weak D call: TRBD2 (5 bases). Germline CDR1 MNHEY, CDR2 SMNVEV (reference sequence). Trimming left V 6 bases short and J 5 bases short, with 13 bases between. The CDR3 runs 13 residues. CDR3 sequence reads: CASSPWSGETQYF. The CDR3 DNA is TGTGCCAGCAGCCCTTGGTCGGGGGAGACCCAGTACTTC.

J is TRBJ1-1 and V is TRBV13, with D hard to call. Trimming stripped 5 bases from V and 1 base from J, with 11 bases between. The length of the CDR3 is 14 residues. The V gene's germline CDR1 is PRHDT and CDR2 FYEKMQ (reference sequence). The CDR3 loop is CASSPFLGNTEAFF. In DNA, the CDR3 is TGTGCCAGCAGCCCCTTTCTGGGGAACACTGAAGCTTTCTTT.

This chain connects TRBV12-3 or TRBV12-4 to TRBJ2-5; 7 bases map to TRBD1. The CDR3 covers 13 residues. J gave up 1 base and V 7 bases, and 3 bases lay outside the gene matches. The CDR3 sequence is CASTRQGQETQYF. The CDR3 DNA follows: TGTGCCAGCACCCGACAGGGCCAAGAGACCCAGTACTTC.

The chain links TRBV7-2 to TRBJ2-1; TRBD2 matches 11 bases. J gave up 8 bases and V 3 bases, and 3 bases lay outside the gene matches. The CDR3 contains 14 residues. Germline CDR1 and CDR2: SGHTA and FQGNSA. In DNA form, the CDR3 reads TGTGCCAGCAGCTTTAGCGGGGGGGCCGATGAGCAGTTCTTC. It yields the protein CASSFSGGADEQFF.

The chain is built from TRBV28 and TRBJ2-5, with D perhaps TRBD1 (6 bases). Trimming removed 2 bases from V and 4 bases from J, with 14 bases in between. The CDR3 length is 15 residues. Germline V lookup: CDR1 MDHEN, CDR2 SYDVKM. The DNA of the CDR3 is TGTGCCAGCAGTTTAGGGGACACACCTAGAGAGACCCAGTACTTC. This translates into CASSLGDTPRETQYF.

In the case of this clonotype: One junction end disagrees with the germline gene, perhaps due to a read error. The chain combines TRBV10-3 with TRBJ1-2; 9 positions match TRBD1. CDR1 is ENHRY and CDR2 is SYGVKD in the germline V gene. The CDR3 loop spans 14 amino acids. The CDR3 region is CAISEWDRDSGYTF. The CDR3 DNA is TGTGCCATCAGCGAGTGGGACAGGGATTCTGGCTACACCTTC.

This clonotype was found once. V is TRBV29-1 and J is TRBJ2-1, with a tentative D call TRBD2 (5 bases). This CDR3 contains 12 residues. Per germline, CDR1 SQVTM and CDR2 ANQGSEA. V was pared by 8 bases and J by 8 bases, with 16 bases between. CDR3 residues: CSTSQFGDEQFF. CDR3 bases: TGCAGCACCTCACAGTTCGGGGATGAGCAGTTCTTC.

This clonotype was observed a handful of times. The chain is built from TRBV25-1 and TRBJ2-6; 10 bases agree with TRBD1. CDR3 length: 17 amino acids. V shed 4 bases, J shed 1 base, and the junction held 4 bases outside the gene matches. Germline values: CDR1 MGHDK, CDR2 SYGVNS. The CDR3 DNA follows: TGTGCCAGCAGTGGATGGACAGGGGGATCTGGGGCCAACGTCCTGACTTTC. The encoded protein is CASSGWTGGSGANVLTF. The whole variable domain, filled in from reference TRBV25-1 and TRBJ2-6, reads EADIYQTPRYLVIGTGKKITLECSQTMGHDKMYWYQQDPGMELHLIHYSYGVNSTEKGDLSSESTVSRIRTEHFPLTLESARPSHTSQYLCASSGWTGGSGANVLTFGAGSRLTVL.

The chain links TRBV5-1 to TRBJ2-3; D gene ambiguous. CDR3 length: 16 residues. CDR1 and CDR2 (germline): SGHRS, YFSETQ. Trimming cost V 0 bases and J 0 bases, with 11 bases left between them. CDR3 loop: CASSLALGSSTDTQYF. CDR3 bases: TGCGCCAGCAGCTTGGCCCTCGGGTCTAGCACAGATACGCAGTATTTT. The whole variable domain, remainder taken from reference TRBV5-1 and TRBJ2-3, is KAGVTQTPRYLIKTRGQQVTLSCSPISGHRSVSWYQQTPGQGLQFLFEYFSETQRNKGNFPGRFSGRQFSNSRSEMNVSTLELGDSALYLCASSLALGSSTDTQYFGPGTRLTVL.

There are a few counts of this clonotype. V and J are TRBV7-6 and TRBJ1-5, with D uncertain. V was shortened by 0 bases and J by 7 bases, with 7 bases between the two germline ends. This CDR3 is built from 13 residues. CDR1 is SGHVS, CDR2 FNYEAQ, per germline. The chain's CDR3 is CASSLALDQPQHF. The CDR3 nucleotides read TGTGCCAGCAGCTTAGCGCTAGACCAGCCCCAGCATTTT.

The chain employs TRBV29-1 and TRBJ2-7; either TRBD1 or TRBD2 may supply D (6 bases each). This CDR3 is 13 amino acids long. Germline V gives CDR1 SQVTM, CDR2 ANQGSEA. V dropped 4 bases and J dropped 4 bases, with 14 bases sitting between them. The CDR3 region is CSVVSGAGYEQYF. The CDR3 DNA follows: TGCAGCGTTGTTTCGGGGGCGGGATACGAGCAGTACTTC.

The chain couples TRBV12-3 or TRBV12-4 to TRBJ1-2; D ambiguous. This CDR3 comprises 11 residues. Trimming removed 5 bases from V and 6 bases from J, with 7 bases in between. The DNA for the CDR3 is TGTGCCAGCAGTCTCCTCCATGGCTACACCTTC. It encodes CASSLLHGYTF.

The rearrangement joins TRBV20-1 to TRBJ2-6; D not certain. Germline assignment: CDR1 DFQATT and CDR2 SNEGSKA (reference sequence). The CDR3 has 13 residues. Between the trimmed V and J ends, which lost 6 bases and 4 bases, there was a span of 10 bases. CDR3 residues: CSAKYSGANVLTF. CDR3 bases: TGCAGTGCGAAGTATTCCGGGGCCAACGTCCTGACTTTC.

This clonotype was counted a single time. The CDR3 DNA reads as TGTGCCAGCAGCTACGCAGGGTCCGGAGGTACGCAGTATTTT. Protein sequence: CASSYAGSGGTQYF. This rearrangement joins TRBV5-6 to TRBJ2-3; D assignment may be TRBD1 or TRBD2 (5 bases each). Trimming removed 3 bases at V and 8 bases at J, with 16 bases between. The CDR3 loop spans 14 amino acids. Germline V gives CDR1 SGHDT, CDR2 YYEEEE.

This clonotype was counted at least ten times. V and J are TRBV6-2 or TRBV6-3 and TRBJ1-5; D remains unclear. Germline CDR1 MNHEY, CDR2 SVGEGT. Trimming stripped 6 bases from V and 2 bases from J, with 11 bases between. The CDR3 consists of 14 residues. The CDR3 reads CASSPFSGNQPQHF. The CDR3 bases are TGTGCCAGCAGCCCTTTTTCGGGCAATCAGCCCCAGCATTTT.

This clonotype has only a few counts. The V and J genes are TRBV9 and TRBJ2-5; perhaps TRBD1 as D (5 bases). Trimming shortened V by 1 base and J by 2 bases, and 9 bases separated the two germline ends. The CDR3 sequence is 14 residues long. The germline CDR1 and CDR2 sequences are SGDLS and YYNGEE. The CDR3 region has the DNA TGTGCCAGCAGCGTAAGTGGGGCACAAGAGACCCAGTACTTC. Amino acid sequence: CASSVSGAQETQYF.

CDR3 protein: CASSIGGHEQYF. The CDR3 bases are TGTGCCAGTAGTATTGGGGGACACGAGCAGTACTTC. The chain recombines TRBV19 with TRBJ2-7; D is possibly TRBD1 or TRBD2 (5 bases each). Trimming removed 3 bases from V and 5 bases from J, with 8 bases in between. The CDR3 length is 12 residues. Germline V gene sequence: CDR1 LNHDA, CDR2 SQIVND (reference sequence). The whole variable domain, filled in from reference TRBV19 and TRBJ2-7, reads DGGITQSPKYLFRKEGQNVTLSCEQNLNHDAMYWYRQDPGQGLRLIYYSQIVNDFQKGDIAEGYSVSREKKESFPLTVTSAQKNPTAFYLCASSIGGHEQYFGPGTRLTVT.

Comments on this clonotype: The junction departs from germline at one end; a sequencing error may be responsible. The chain uses TRBV6-4 and TRBJ2-1; D remains unclear. The CDR3 totals 14 residues. Per the germline V gene, CDR1 is MRHNA and CDR2 is SNTAGT. The CDR3 protein is CASSDVWSSNEQFF. The DNA of the CDR3 is TGTGCCAGCAGTGACGTGTGGTCCTCCAATGAGCAGTTCTTC.

This clonotype came up many times. V usage is TRBV2 and J usage is TRBJ2-3; no reliable D call. The CDR3 contains 13 residues. Trimming cost V 7 bases and J 2 bases, with 10 bases left between them. Germline V gene sequence: CDR1 SNHLY, CDR2 FYNNEI. The DNA for the CDR3 is TGTGCCAGCAATCGACCTCTCACAGATACGCAGTATTTT. Amino acids: CASNRPLTDTQYF.

This clonotype was seen a single time. V is TRBV6-6 and J is TRBJ1-4, with a tentative D call TRBD1 (6 bases). Trimming left V 4 bases short and J 2 bases short, with 14 bases between. Germline V gene data show CDR1 as MNHNY and CDR2 as SVGAGI (reference sequence). This CDR3 has 16 residues. The CDR3 bases are TGTGCCAGCAGTTTAAGACAGGCATCCACTAATGAAAAACTGTTTTTT. It specifies CASSLRQASTNEKLFF.

The chain has TRBV27 and TRBJ2-1; 7 bases are a match to TRBD2. With 3 bases clipped from V and 1 base from J, the junction kept 3 bases outside the gene matches. In germline, CDR1 is MNHEY, CDR2 SMNVEV (reference sequence). CDR3 length equals 15 residues. DNA of the CDR3: TGTGCCAGCAGTTTTCGGGGGGAGTCCTACAATGAGCAGTTCTTC. Encoded protein: CASSFRGESYNEQFF.

The table lists this clonotype with a few counts. The chain employs TRBV25-1 and TRBJ2-1, with TRBD1 identical over 8 bases. CDR1 MGHDK and CDR2 SYGVNS come from the germline V gene. The CDR3 length is 16 residues. V lost 8 bases, J lost 0 bases, and 9 bases stayed unmatched. CDR3 residues: CASQLTQGASYNEQFF. CDR3 bases: TGTGCCAGCCAATTAACTCAGGGGGCCTCCTACAATGAGCAGTTCTTC.

This clonotype was detected a few times. DNA for the CDR3: TGTGCCAGCAGCTCTAGCGTGCGGTACGAGCAGTACTTC. This translates into CASSSSVRYEQYF. This chain links TRBV7-2 with TRBJ2-7; D may be TRBD2 (6 bases). Trimming removed 4 bases from V and 4 bases from J, with 11 bases in between. The CDR3 loop spans 13 amino acids. The germline CDR1 and CDR2 sequences are SGHTA and FQGNSA.

For this clonotype: At one end the junction does not follow the germline gene, possibly because of a read error. The V and J genes are TRBV7-9 and TRBJ1-2, with TRBD1 identical over 7 bases. Germline lookup yields CDR1 SEHNR and CDR2 FQNEAQ (reference sequence). This CDR3 has 12 amino acids. The CDR3: CANSKGTDGYTF. The CDR3 coding sequence is TGTGCCAACAGCAAAGGGACAGATGGCTACACCTTC.